What follows describes a single TCR beta chain. Its antigen remains unknown. Processing released intraepithelial and lamina propria lymphocytes from the graft tissue. This specimen comes from a study of graft-versus-host responses after intestinal transplantation. At the level of the study: Every transplant recipient was induced with anti-thymocyte globulin, then maintained on tacrolimus and steroids for approximately three years. General study points: Recipient marrow showed GvH clones, some seen first in ileum or blood. Declining HvG levels early post-transplant were linked to peak circulating GvH clone levels.

Sequencing was performed with immunoSEQ multiplex PCR; in TCRdb, only in-frame clones are kept and a portion is missing. The sample consists of some 7,000 clones, more than 60% of them appearing once. Germline V gene sequence: CDR1 SGHAT, CDR2 FQNNGV. The CDR3 sequence is 18 residues long. J was trimmed by 0 bases and V by 6 bases; bases with no gene match: 13. This sequence joins TRBV11-2 and TRBJ1-4, with 7 bases identical to TRBD1. The sample was ileum tissue, taken 55 to 60 days after transplant. The source is a human patient who received an intestinal transplant, so some T cells may come from the graft donor. The CDR3 here is CASRSGQAFPTTNEKLFF. CDR3 nucleotides: TGTGCCAGCAGGAGCGGACAGGCGTTTCCAACAACTAATGAAAAACTGTTTTTT.